The 6 T cell receptor beta chains below were found in one sample sequenced in a study of T cells in tuberculosis. Generated by immunoSEQ multiplex PCR, the TCRdb table keeps only in-frame clones and is missing some. The sample lists roughly 60,000 clones; around 86% were seen once. Thawed, overnight-rested PBMC were stained with GMM-loaded CD1B tetramer, viability dye and anti-CD3, then sorted. C32 glucose monomycolate from Rhodococcus equi was loaded onto the CD1B tetramers. Sequencing was done on a sample of CD1b-GMM tetramer-negative cells sorted from PBMCs. The source is an adult woman with latent tuberculosis.

J is TRBJ2-2 and V is TRBV5-1, with D tentatively TRBD1 (6 bases). This CDR3 has 14 amino acids. V was pared by 5 bases and J by 4 bases, with 12 bases between. Looked up from germline, CDR1 is SGHRS and CDR2 is YFSETQ. The CDR3 protein is CASRGGLGTGELFF. The CDR3, as DNA: TGCGCCAGCAGAGGGGGTTTGGGCACCGGGGAGCTGTTTTTT.

The count of this clone is one. The chain combines TRBV27 with TRBJ2-1, with TRBD1 matching 8 bases. The CDR3 totals 14 residues. The trim removed 3 bases at V and 7 bases at J, leaving 5 bases unmatched. Germline V gene lookup returns CDR1 MNHEY and CDR2 SMNVEV (reference sequence). The CDR3 DNA reads TGTGCCAGCAGTTTGGACAGGGAGAAGAATGAGCAGTTCTTC. Encoded protein: CASSLDREKNEQFF.

CDR3 sequence (DNA): TGTGCCAGCAGCCCTGGACAGGGGTACTCACCCCTCCACTTT. It specifies CASSPGQGYSPLHF. This chain joins TRBV11-2 and TRBJ1-6, with 9 bases lining up with TRBD1. The germline gives CDR1 SGHAT, CDR2 FQNNGV. The CDR3 is made up of 14 amino acids. V trimming: 5 bases; J trimming: 10 bases; junction bases outside the gene matches: 6.

The genes are TRBV15 and TRBJ1-2, with 7 bases fitting TRBD1. The junction had 14 bases not matched to a gene; V was cut back by 10 bases and J by 6 bases. The CDR3 covers 14 residues. CDR1 and CDR2 (germline): LNHNV, YYDKDF (reference sequence). In nucleotides, the CDR3 is TGTGCCATACAACACCCAGGGGGAGATAATGGCTACACCTTC. Translating it yields CAIQHPGGDNGYTF.

The rearrangement links TRBV5-6 to TRBJ2-6; no firm D call. The CDR3 sequence is 15 residues long. Looked up from germline, CDR1 is SGHDT and CDR2 is YYEEEE. The V gene lost 4 bases and the J gene lost 2 bases, with 10 bases spanning the gap. In DNA, the CDR3 is TGTGCCAGCAGCCCTGGGCTGACTGGGGCCAACGTCCTGACTTTC. Translated, it gives CASSPGLTGANVLTF.

The chain employs TRBV5-4 and TRBJ2-7; D might be TRBD2 (6 bases). V was shortened by 3 bases and J by 3 bases, with 16 bases between the two germline ends. The CDR3 has 15 residues. Germline V gene data show CDR1 as SGHNT and CDR2 as YYREEE (reference sequence). CDR3 coding DNA: TGTGCCAGCAGCTCGGGAGCGGCGGTGATCTACGAGCAGTACTTC. Protein sequence: CASSSGAAVIYEQYF. Filled out from reference TRBV5-4 and TRBJ2-7, the complete variable domain reads ETGVTQSPTHLIKTRGQQVTLRCSSQSGHNTVSWYQQALGQGPQFIFQYYREEENGRGNFPPRFSGLQFPNYSSELNVNALELDDSALYLCASSSGAAVIYEQYFGPGTRLTVT.